One sample yielded the 30 T cell receptor beta chains listed below, sequenced in a study of identical twins. TCRdb independently ran MiXCR on the 5' RACE reads; one entry per CDR3 protein. The sample lists fewer than 900,000 distinct CDR3 sequences, about 18% occurring once. This sample was shared with a second study, whose subject was T cells expressing NK-cell markers.

Sequencing used PBMCs. These TCRs come from a woman younger than 30 in good health.

The V gene is TRBV20-1, the J gene TRBJ1-4; TRBD1 might be the D (5 bases). V lost 2 bases, J lost 8 bases, and 6 bases lay in between. Germline-derived CDR1 and CDR2 are DFQATT and SNEGSKA (reference sequence). The length of the CDR3 is 11 residues. The DNA of the CDR3 is TGCAGTGCTAGAAACAGGGAAAAACTGTTTTTT. It specifies CSARNREKLFF.

This clonotype was found a few times. J is TRBJ2-1 and V is TRBV4-3; TRBD2 matches 12 bases. This CDR3 is 19 amino acids long. Trimming took 0 bases from V and 1 from J; bases not matched to a gene: 7. Germline CDR1 is LGHNA and CDR2 is YSLEER. The CDR3 is CASSQDIPTSGRSYNEQFF. As DNA, the CDR3 is TGCGCCAGCAGCCAAGATATTCCGACTAGCGGGAGATCCTACAATGAGCAGTTCTTC.

There are a few counts of this clonotype. V is TRBV29-1 and J is TRBJ2-1; D is undetermined. This CDR3 region has 12 residues. The V end lost 1 base, the J end lost 4 bases, and 5 bases lay between the germline ends. Germline CDR1 SQVTM, CDR2 ANQGSEA. The CDR3 loop reads CSVEVVYNEQFF. The CDR3 DNA reads as TGCAGCGTTGAAGTGGTGTACAATGAGCAGTTCTTC.

This chain uses TRBV12-3 or TRBV12-4 with TRBJ1-5, with D possibly matching TRBD1 (6 bases). Trimming removed 0 bases at V and 7 bases at J, with 13 bases between. The CDR3 loop spans 15 amino acids. The CDR3 loop reads CASSLAGAGDQPQHF. CDR3 DNA: TGTGCCAGCAGTTTAGCGGGGGCCGGCGACCAGCCCCAGCATTTT.

The rearrangement links TRBV20-1 to TRBJ2-3, with D perhaps TRBD1 or TRBD2 (5 bases each). The germline V gene has CDR1 DFQATT and CDR2 SNEGSKA (reference sequence). The CDR3 is 15 residues long. Trimming stripped 5 bases from V and 1 base from J, with 16 bases between. In DNA, the CDR3 is TGCAGTGCTCAGGGAGCAGGGATCCGCACAGATACGCAGTATTTT. Translation gives CSAQGAGIRTDTQYF.

This chain connects TRBV20-1 to TRBJ2-2; 8 positions agree with TRBD2. The J segment lost 9 bases and the V segment lost 0 bases, leaving 6 bases of the junction unmatched. Germline assignment: CDR1 DFQATT and CDR2 SNEGSKA (reference sequence). This CDR3 contains 14 residues. The CDR3 DNA sequence: TGCAGTGCTAGAGATCGGAATAGCGGGAGGGAGCTGTTTTTT. Its protein is CSARDRNSGRELFF.

This rearrangement joins TRBV5-1 to TRBJ1-1; TRBD1 is a possible D gene (5 bases). Trimming pared 0 bases from V and 1 base from J, leaving 10 bases between. This CDR3 has 15 amino acids. Germline loops: CDR1 SGHRS, CDR2 YFSETQ. This CDR3 reads CASSLVGTWNTEAFF. The CDR3 region has the DNA TGCGCCAGCAGCTTGGTCGGGACCTGGAACACTGAAGCTTTCTTT. The entire variable domain, with the rest obtained from reference TRBV5-1 and TRBJ1-1, is as follows: KAGVTQTPRYLIKTRGQQVTLSCSPISGHRSVSWYQQTPGQGLQFLFEYFSETQRNKGNFPGRFSGRQFSNSRSEMNVSTLELGDSALYLCASSLVGTWNTEAFFGQGTRLTVV.

This clonotype was seen a few times. V and J are TRBV2 and TRBJ1-5; 7 nucleotides agree with TRBD1. Germline V gene sequence: CDR1 SNHLY, CDR2 FYNNEI. After removal of 6 bases from V and 3 bases from J, the junction contained 8 bases not matched to a gene. The CDR3 consists of 15 residues. The CDR3 region is CASSLDRAHNQPQHF. As DNA, the CDR3 is TGTGCCAGCAGCCTTGACAGGGCCCACAATCAGCCCCAGCATTTT.

This clonotype was seen only a few times. The gene calls are TRBV20-1 and TRBJ2-5, with D perhaps being TRBD1 or TRBD2 (5 bases each). Between the trimmed V and J ends, which lost 5 bases and 1 base, there was a span of 14 bases. Germline assignment: CDR1 DFQATT and CDR2 SNEGSKA (reference sequence). The CDR3 runs 14 residues. CDR3 protein: CSAPLLGTQETQYF. The CDR3 coding sequence is TGCAGTGCTCCGCTGCTCGGGACCCAAGAGACCCAGTACTTC.

V and J are TRBV24-1 and TRBJ1-5; possibly TRBD1 for D (6 bases). The CDR3 runs 16 residues. Germline CDR1 is KGHDR and CDR2 is SFDVKD. The V end was cut by 4 bases, the J end by 9 bases, with 21 bases between. The CDR3, as DNA: TGTGCCACCAGTGACCGGGGGACACTGGTCAATGTGCCCCAGCATTTT. It yields the protein CATSDRGTLVNVPQHF.

The chain combines TRBV10-1 with TRBJ2-1, with D uncertain. V lost 3 bases to trimming and J lost 9 bases, with 6 bases between them. CDR3 length equals 11 residues. Germline V CDR1 and CDR2: WNHNN, SYGVQD (reference sequence). The CDR3 bases are TGCGCCAGCAGTGATAGCAGTGAGCAGTTCTTC. The encoded protein is CASSDSSEQFF.

This clonotype appeared a few times. This chain uses TRBV27 with TRBJ2-7; the match to TRBD1 covers 10 bases. With 5 bases clipped from V and 3 bases from J, the junction kept 7 bases outside the gene matches. The CDR3 runs to 15 residues. Germline lookup yields CDR1 MNHEY and CDR2 SMNVEV (reference sequence). This CDR3 is CASSRQGAIGYEQYF. In DNA form, the CDR3 reads TGTGCCAGCAGTCGACAGGGGGCGATTGGCTACGAGCAGTACTTC.

The sample holds a few counts of this clonotype. The rearrangement uses TRBV3-1 and TRBJ1-5; a possible D gene is TRBD1 (5 bases). V lost 1 base, J lost 8 bases, and 9 bases lay in between. The CDR3 totals 13 residues. CDR1 is LGHDT and CDR2 is YNNKEL in the germline V gene (reference sequence). The DNA for the CDR3 is TGTGCCAGCAGCCAAGCTGGAGGGGAGCCCCAGCATTTT. Protein: CASSQAGGEPQHF. The whole variable domain, remainder taken from reference TRBV3-1 and TRBJ1-5, is DTAVSQTPKYLVTQMGNDKSIKCEQNLGHDTMYWYKQDSKKFLKIMFSYNNKELIINETVPNRFSPKSPDKAHLNLHINSLELGDSAVYFCASSQAGGEPQHFGDGTRLSIL.

The chain recombines TRBV29-1 with TRBJ2-7; maybe TRBD1 (5 bases). V lost 5 bases and J 2 bases, leaving 16 bases between the germline ends. Germline V gives CDR1 SQVTM, CDR2 ANQGSEA. The CDR3 contains 14 residues. The CDR3 region is CSVFVQGVTYEQYF. In nucleotides, the CDR3 is TGCAGCGTTTTCGTTCAGGGTGTAACCTACGAGCAGTACTTC.

This chain uses TRBV20-1 with TRBJ2-1; D is unclear. The ends were cut back, 3 bases at V and 0 bases at J, with 12 bases in the middle. This CDR3 contains 15 residues. Germline V CDR1 and CDR2: DFQATT, SNEGSKA (reference sequence). The CDR3, as DNA: TGCAGTGCTAGCCACTCGACCCGCTCCTACAATGAGCAGTTCTTC. Translating gives CSASHSTRSYNEQFF.

The V call is TRBV10-3, the J call TRBJ1-6, with 8 nucleotides matching TRBD1. Germline-derived CDR1 and CDR2 are ENHRY and SYGVKD. The V segment lost 5 bases and the J segment 5 bases; nucleotides outside the gene matches: 2. The CDR3 contains 14 residues. The CDR3 region has the DNA TGTGCCATCAGTCCGGGACAGGATAATTCACCCCTCCACTTT. Protein product: CAISPGQDNSPLHF.

This clonotype was seen many times. The V and J genes are TRBV12-3 or TRBV12-4 and TRBJ2-7, with unresolved D. The CDR3 extends over 12 amino acids. Trimming shortened V by 6 bases and J by 2 bases, and 8 bases separated the two germline ends. This CDR3 reads CASSGHTYEQYF. Written as DNA, the CDR3 is TGTGCCAGCAGCGGGCATACCTACGAGCAGTACTTC.

This clonotype was observed a handful of times. This chain connects TRBV7-3 to TRBJ2-7; D possibly corresponds to TRBD2 (6 bases). With 2 bases removed from V and 2 bases from J, the gap between germline ends came to 13 bases. The V gene's germline CDR1 is SGHTA and CDR2 FQGTGA. The CDR3 is made up of 15 amino acids. The CDR3 spells CASSLLAGRTYEQYF. The CDR3 nucleotides read TGTGCCAGCAGCTTATTGGCAGGGAGGACCTACGAGCAGTACTTC.

This clonotype was counted between two and nine times. The chain uses TRBV12-3 or TRBV12-4 and TRBJ2-2; no reliable D call. The CDR3 is 16 residues long. V lost 8 bases to trimming and J lost 3 bases, with 19 bases between them. The CDR3 nucleotides are TGTGCCAGCGGCGGCAGTTGGGAATCTTACACCGGGGAGCTGTTTTTT. Residues: CASGGSWESYTGELFF.

With respect to this clonotype: Germline and junction disagree at one end, which may indicate a read error. DNA for the CDR3: TGCTGTGCGCTTCCATTTCGATCCGGGACTAGCGGGATCTACGAGCAGTACTTC. This encodes CCALPFRSGTSGIYEQYF. The chain carries TRBV20-1 and TRBJ2-7; 13 bases map to TRBD2. The CDR3 sequence is 18 residues long. Germline V lookup: CDR1 DFQATT, CDR2 SNEGSKA (reference sequence).

This clonotype was seen more than once but under ten times. The chain couples TRBV12-3 or TRBV12-4 to TRBJ2-7; D ambiguous. Trimming stripped 5 bases from V and 8 bases from J, with 16 bases between. This CDR3 has 13 residues. The CDR3 DNA reads as TGTGCCAGCAGTCTCGTCATGCCCCCCAAGCAGTACTTC. Translated: CASSLVMPPKQYF.

The sample holds a few counts of this clonotype. The rearrangement uses TRBV7-9 and TRBJ2-3; TRBD2 matches at 9 bases. Germline CDR1 reads SEHNR; CDR2 reads FQNEAQ (reference sequence). Germline trimming cut 1 base from V and 4 bases from J; bases unmatched to any gene: 3. CDR3 length: 15 amino acids. CDR3 amino acids: CASSLVAGVPDTQYF. In nucleotides, the CDR3 is TGTGCCAGCAGCTTAGTAGCGGGAGTCCCAGATACGCAGTATTTT.

The J gene is TRBJ2-1, the V gene TRBV2; 8 bases line up with TRBD1. The germline V gene encodes CDR1 SNHLY and CDR2 FYNNEI. V shed 7 bases and J 4 bases; nucleotides not matched to a gene: 12. The CDR3 is 16 amino acids. The CDR3 sequence is CASTLSPGQAYNEQFF. CDR3 coding DNA: TGTGCCAGCACCCTATCACCGGGACAGGCGTACAATGAGCAGTTCTTC.

In its sample, this clonotype was seen a few times. The chain recombines TRBV6-1 with TRBJ2-7; 9 bases are shared with TRBD2. Trimming removed 10 bases from V and 4 bases from J; junction bases left unmatched: 11. Germline loops: CDR1 MNHNS, CDR2 SASEGT. The CDR3 runs to 14 residues. The CDR3 DNA follows: TGTGCCACGGGGGGACTCGCGGGAGGGTACGAGCAGTACTTC. Its protein product is CATGGLAGGYEQYF.

This clonotype was detected a few times. The gene calls are TRBV30 and TRBJ2-6, with 10 bases lining up with TRBD1. The CDR3 spans 18 residues. CDR1 is GTSNPN and CDR2 is SVGIG in the germline V gene (reference sequence). The J segment lost 1 base and the V segment lost 2 bases, leaving 8 bases of the junction unmatched. In DNA, the CDR3 is TGTGCCTGGAGTCCTCGGACAGGGGGGAGATCTGGGGCCAACGTCCTGACTTTC. Encoded protein: CAWSPRTGGRSGANVLTF.

This clonotype was detected only a few times. The rearrangement joins TRBV7-9 to TRBJ1-1, with D unclear. With 1 base removed from V and 6 bases from J, the gap between germline ends came to 9 bases. This CDR3 comprises 13 residues. CDR1 SEHNR and CDR2 FQNEAQ come from the germline V gene (reference sequence). The CDR3 coding sequence is TGTGCCAGCAGCTTAGAATCGGGCGCTGAAGCTTTCTTT. Translation: CASSLESGAEAFF.

This clonotype came up a few times. The V call is TRBV6-5, the J call TRBJ2-7; the D is unclear. Germline values: CDR1 MNHEY, CDR2 SVGAGI. Between the trimmed V and J ends, which lost 4 bases and 6 bases, there was a span of 16 bases. The CDR3 has 14 amino acids. CDR3 sequence reads: CASSSPPETVEQYF. For the CDR3, the DNA is TGTGCCAGCAGTTCCCCACCGGAAACAGTCGAGCAGTACTTC.

This clonotype was seen at least ten times. The chain has TRBV5-1 and TRBJ2-1, with 7 bases aligning to TRBD2. CDR1 is SGHRS, CDR2 YFSETQ, per germline. J lost 7 bases, V lost 4 bases, and 5 bases had no gene match. The CDR3 has 13 amino acids. As DNA, the CDR3 is TGCGCCAGCAGCCTCGGGGAGGGGAATGAGCAGTTCTTC. Protein sequence: CASSLGEGNEQFF.

The rearrangement joins TRBV12-3 or TRBV12-4 to TRBJ1-1; TRBD1 matches 8 bases. Losses at the gene ends were 4 bases for V and 7 bases for J; bases not matched to a gene: 8. The length of the CDR3 is 14 residues. The CDR3 DNA reads TGTGCCAGCAGTTCGGGGGCAGGGGGCGGTGAAGCTTTCTTT. It yields the protein CASSSGAGGGEAFF.

This rearrangement joins TRBV7-9 to TRBJ2-7; 10 bases are shared with TRBD2. Trimming cost V 5 bases and J 2 bases; bases outside gene matches: 6. CDR3 length: 15 residues. The germline gives CDR1 SEHNR, CDR2 FQNEAQ (reference sequence). CDR3 sequence (DNA): TGTGCCAGCAGCGGTCTAGCGGGAGCAACCTACGAGCAGTACTTC. It yields the protein CASSGLAGATYEQYF.